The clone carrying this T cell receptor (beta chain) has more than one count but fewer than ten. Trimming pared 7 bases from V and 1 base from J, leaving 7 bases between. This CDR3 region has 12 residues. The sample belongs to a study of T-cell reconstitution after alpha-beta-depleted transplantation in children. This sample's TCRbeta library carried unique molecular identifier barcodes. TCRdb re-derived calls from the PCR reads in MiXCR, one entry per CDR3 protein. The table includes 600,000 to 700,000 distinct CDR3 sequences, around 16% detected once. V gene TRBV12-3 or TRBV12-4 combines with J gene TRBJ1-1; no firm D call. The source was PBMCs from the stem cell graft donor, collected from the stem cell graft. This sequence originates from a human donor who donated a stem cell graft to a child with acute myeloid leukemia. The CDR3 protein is CASIGANTEAFF. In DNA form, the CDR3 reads TGTGCCAGCATCGGAGCGAACACTGAAGCTTTCTTT.